Below, one T cell receptor (beta chain) is given with its context. Its antigen is not identified. These data originate in a study of T cells in Graves' hyperthyroidism and ophthalmopathy. Regions amplified from RNA transcripts were the TCR beta CDR3 regions. The primer set for the first-round RT-PCR of the TCR CDR3 was HTBI. Each CDR3 protein gets one entry after TCRdb re-called the multiplex PCR reads with MiXCR. This table has more than 300,000 distinct CDR3 sequences, around 20% appearing once. Study results and caveats: Separation of ophthalmopathy from stable hyperthyroidism was achieved by a 13 V-J model.

Pregnant or lactating patients were excluded, as were those with uncontrolled infection or other autoimmune disease. Extraction of PBMCs used roughly 9.4 ml of fresh peripheral blood. This clonotype was sampled from a man aged 18 to 35 with Graves' ophthalmopathy. The sequencing sample was made of blood.

CDR3 residues: CSARAQGDAEAFF. The CDR3 DNA sequence: TGCAGTGCTAGAGCCCAGGGGGACGCTGAAGCTTTCTTT. This chain links TRBV20-1 with TRBJ1-1; 7 nucleotides line up with TRBD1. Germline V gene data show CDR1 as DFQATT and CDR2 as SNEGSKA (reference sequence). The CDR3 loop spans 13 amino acids. The V and J ends lost 1 base and 6 bases, in that order; junction bases with no gene match: 5.